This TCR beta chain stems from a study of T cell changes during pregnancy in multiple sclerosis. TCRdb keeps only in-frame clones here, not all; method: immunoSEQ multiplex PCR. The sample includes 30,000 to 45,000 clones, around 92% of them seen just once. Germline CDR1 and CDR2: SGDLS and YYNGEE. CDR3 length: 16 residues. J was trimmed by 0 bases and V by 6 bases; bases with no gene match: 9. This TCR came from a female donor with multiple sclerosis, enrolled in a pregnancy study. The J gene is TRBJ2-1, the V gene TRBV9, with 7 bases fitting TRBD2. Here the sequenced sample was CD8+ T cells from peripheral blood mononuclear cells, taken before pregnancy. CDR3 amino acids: CASTQLASSSYNEQFF. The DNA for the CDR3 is TGTGCCAGCACCCAACTAGCGTCTAGCTCCTACAATGAGCAGTTCTTC.